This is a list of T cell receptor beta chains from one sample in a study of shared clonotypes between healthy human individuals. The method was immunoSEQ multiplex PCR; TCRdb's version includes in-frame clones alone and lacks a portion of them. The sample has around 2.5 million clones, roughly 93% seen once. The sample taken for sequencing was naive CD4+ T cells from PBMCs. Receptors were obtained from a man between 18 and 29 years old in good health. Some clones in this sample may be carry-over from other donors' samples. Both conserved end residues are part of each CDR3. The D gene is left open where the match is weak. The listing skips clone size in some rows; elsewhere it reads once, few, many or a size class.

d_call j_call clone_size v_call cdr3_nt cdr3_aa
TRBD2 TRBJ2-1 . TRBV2 TGTGCCAGCAATGGAGGGGTAGCGGGAGGGCCGGAGCAGTTCTTC CASNGGVAGGPEQFF
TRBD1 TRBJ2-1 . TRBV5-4 TGTGCCAGCTCAGCTAGGGGGCTTGGCTACAATGAGCAGTTCTTC CASSARGLGYNEQFF
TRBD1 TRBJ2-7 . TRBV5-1 TGCGCCAGCAGCTTGCCAGGACAGGGGGTGTCCTACGAGCAGTACTTC CASSLPGQGVSYEQYF
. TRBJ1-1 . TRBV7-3 TGTGCCAGCAGCTTCCGGACTTCCATATCGGACACTGAAGCTTTCTTT CASSFRTSISDTEAFF
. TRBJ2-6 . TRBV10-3 TGTGCCATCAGTGAGGGCCCAGGGGCCAACGTCCTGACTTTC CAISEGPGANVLTF
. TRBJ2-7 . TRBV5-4 TGTGCCAGCAGCCCCGTTCAGGGGAAATCCTACGAGCAGTACTTC CASSPVQGKSYEQYF
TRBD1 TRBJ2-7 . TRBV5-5 TGTGCCAGCAGCTTGGGACAGGGGGCCCATCCGTACGAGCAGTACTTC CASSLGQGAHPYEQYF
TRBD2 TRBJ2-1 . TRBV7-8 TGTGCCAGCAGCCCGAGATGGTCTAGCGGGAGCGATGAGCAGTTCTTC CASSPRWSSGSDEQFF
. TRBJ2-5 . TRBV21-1 TGTGCCAGCAGCAAACTGGACAGTATATGGTACCAAGAGACCCAGTACTTC CASSKLDSIWYQETQYF
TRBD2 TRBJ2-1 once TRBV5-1 TGCGCCAGCAGCGAGAACCCAGGGACTAGCGGGATATCCCCCTACAATGAGCAGTTCTTC CASSENPGTSGISPYNEQFF
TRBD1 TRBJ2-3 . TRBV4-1 TGCGCCAGCAGCCCCCAATCTCAGGACAGGGCGGGCACAGATACGCAGTATTTT CASSPQSQDRAGTDTQYF
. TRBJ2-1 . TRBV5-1 TGCGCCACCAAAGAGGGGGATACCTACAATGAGCAGTTCTTC CATKEGDTYNEQFF
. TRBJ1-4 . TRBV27 TGTGCCAGCAGTTTAGCGGGATGGGGAGAAAAACTGTTTTTT CASSLAGWGEKLFF
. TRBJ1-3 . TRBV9 TGTGCCAGCAGTTTAACGGGGAACTCTGGAAACACCATATATTTT CASSLTGNSGNTIYF
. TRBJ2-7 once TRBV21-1 TGTGCCAGCAGCACCACCGGGGAGCGGATAAACTACGAGCAGTACTTC CASSTTGERINYEQYF
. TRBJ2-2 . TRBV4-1 TGCGCCAGCAGCCAACTCGGTAACACCGGGGAGCTGTTTTTT CASSQLGNTGELFF
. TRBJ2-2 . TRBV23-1 TGCGCCAGCAGTCATACGACTTGGGGACTCGCGAACACCGGGGAGCTGTTTTTT CASSHTTWGLANTGELFF
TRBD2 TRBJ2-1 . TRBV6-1 TGTGCCAGCAGTGAATCTTTCGGGACTAGCGTTTACAATGAGCAGTTCTTC CASSESFGTSVYNEQFF